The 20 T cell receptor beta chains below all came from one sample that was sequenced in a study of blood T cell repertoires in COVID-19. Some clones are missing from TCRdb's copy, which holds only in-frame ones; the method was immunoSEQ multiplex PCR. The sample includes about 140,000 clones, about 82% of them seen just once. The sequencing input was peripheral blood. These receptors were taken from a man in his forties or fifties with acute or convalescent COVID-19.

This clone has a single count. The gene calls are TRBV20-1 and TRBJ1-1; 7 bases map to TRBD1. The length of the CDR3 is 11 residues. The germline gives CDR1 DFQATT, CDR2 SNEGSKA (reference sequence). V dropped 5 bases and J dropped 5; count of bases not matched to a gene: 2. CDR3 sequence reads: CSAYRGTEAFF. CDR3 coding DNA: TGCAGTGCTTACAGGGGTACTGAAGCTTTCTTT.

In nucleotides, the CDR3 is TGTGCCAGCAGGGGACAGGGTTGGACTGAAGCTTTCTTT. It encodes CASRGQGWTEAFF. V is TRBV2 and J is TRBJ1-1, with TRBD1 identical over 9 bases. Germline values: CDR1 SNHLY, CDR2 FYNNEI. V was clipped by 6 bases and J by 5 bases; unmatched bases: 4. CDR3 length equals 13 residues. Together with reference TRBV2 and TRBJ1-1, the CDR3 gives the full variable domain: EPEVTQTPSHQVTQMGQEVILRCVPISNHLYFYWYRQILGQKVEFLVSFYNNEISEKSEIFDDQFSVERPDGSNFTLKIRSTKLEDSAMYFCASRGQGWTEAFFGQGTRLTVV.

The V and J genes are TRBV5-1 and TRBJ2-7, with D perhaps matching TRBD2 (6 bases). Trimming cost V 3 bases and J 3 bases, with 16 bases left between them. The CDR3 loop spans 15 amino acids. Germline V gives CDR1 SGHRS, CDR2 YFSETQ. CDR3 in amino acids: CASSSLGGDFYEQYF. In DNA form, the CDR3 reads TGCGCCAGCAGCTCCTTGGGGGGAGACTTCTACGAGCAGTACTTC.

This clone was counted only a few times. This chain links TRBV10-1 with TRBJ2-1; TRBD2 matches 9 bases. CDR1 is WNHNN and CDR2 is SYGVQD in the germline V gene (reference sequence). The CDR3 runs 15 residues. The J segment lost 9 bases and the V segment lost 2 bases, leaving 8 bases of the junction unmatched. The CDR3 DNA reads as TGCGCCAGCAGTGAGGGTAGCGGGAGTCGGGGTGAGCAGTTCTTC. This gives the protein CASSEGSGSRGEQFF.

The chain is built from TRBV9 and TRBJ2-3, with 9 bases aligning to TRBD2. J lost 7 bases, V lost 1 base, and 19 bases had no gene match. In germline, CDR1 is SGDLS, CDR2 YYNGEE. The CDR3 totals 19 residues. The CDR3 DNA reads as TGTGCCAGCAGCGTATCCCCCCTGGGCGGGGGGGTTCCGGGGTATACGCAGTATTTT. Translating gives CASSVSPLGGGVPGYTQYF.

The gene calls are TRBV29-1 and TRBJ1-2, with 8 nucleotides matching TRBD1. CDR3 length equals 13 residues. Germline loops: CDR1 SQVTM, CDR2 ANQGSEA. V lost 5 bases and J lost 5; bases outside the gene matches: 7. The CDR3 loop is CSVPDRENYGYTF. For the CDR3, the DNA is TGCAGCGTTCCGGACAGGGAGAATTATGGCTACACCTTC.

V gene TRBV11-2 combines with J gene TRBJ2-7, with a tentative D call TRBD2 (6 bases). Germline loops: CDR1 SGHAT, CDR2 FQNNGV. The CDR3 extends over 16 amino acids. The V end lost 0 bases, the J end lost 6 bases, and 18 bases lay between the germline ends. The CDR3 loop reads CASSLEGTYATIEQYF. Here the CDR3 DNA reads TGTGCCAGCAGCTTAGAGGGGACTTACGCTACAATCGAGCAGTACTTC.

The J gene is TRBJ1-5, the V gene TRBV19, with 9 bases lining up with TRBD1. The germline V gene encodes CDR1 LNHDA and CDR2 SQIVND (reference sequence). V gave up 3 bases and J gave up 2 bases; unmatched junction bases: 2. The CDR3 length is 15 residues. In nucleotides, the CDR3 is TGTGCCAGTAGTATGGGACAGGGCGGCAATCAGCCCCAGCATTTT. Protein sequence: CASSMGQGGNQPQHF.

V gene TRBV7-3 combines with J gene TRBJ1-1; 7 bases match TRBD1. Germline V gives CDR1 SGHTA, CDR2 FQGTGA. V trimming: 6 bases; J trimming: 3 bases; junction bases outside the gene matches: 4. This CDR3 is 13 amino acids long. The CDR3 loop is CASRRGQDTEAFF. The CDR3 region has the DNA TGTGCCAGCAGAAGGGGGCAGGACACTGAAGCTTTCTTT.

CDR3 nucleotides: TGTGCCATCAGCGACAGGGGATCCTACAATGAGCAGTTCTTC. It codes for CAISDRGSYNEQFF. V gene TRBV10-3 combines with J gene TRBJ2-1; 8 nucleotides align to TRBD1. Germline CDR1 and CDR2: ENHRY and SYGVKD. The ends lost 6 bases at V and 1 base at J; junction bases unmatched: 2. This CDR3 is built from 14 residues.

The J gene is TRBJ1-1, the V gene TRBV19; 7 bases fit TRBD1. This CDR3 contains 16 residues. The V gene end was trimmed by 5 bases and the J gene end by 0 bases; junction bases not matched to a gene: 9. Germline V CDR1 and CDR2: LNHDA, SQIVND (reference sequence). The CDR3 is CASSPLNRGVNTEAFF. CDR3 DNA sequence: TGTGCCAGTAGTCCCTTAAACAGGGGCGTGAACACTGAAGCTTTCTTT.

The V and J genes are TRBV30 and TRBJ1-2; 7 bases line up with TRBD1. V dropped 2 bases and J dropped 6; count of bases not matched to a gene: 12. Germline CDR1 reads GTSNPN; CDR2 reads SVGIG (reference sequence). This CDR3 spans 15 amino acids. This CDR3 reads CAWSRGGGGDDGYTF. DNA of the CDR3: TGTGCCTGGAGTAGAGGGGGCGGCGGGGACGATGGCTACACCTTC.

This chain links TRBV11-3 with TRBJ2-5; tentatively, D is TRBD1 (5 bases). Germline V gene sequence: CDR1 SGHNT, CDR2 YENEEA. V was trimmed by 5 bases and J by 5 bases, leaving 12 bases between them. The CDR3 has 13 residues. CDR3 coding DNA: TGTGCCAGCAGCCCCAGGGATTGGGAGACCCAGTACTTC. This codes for CASSPRDWETQYF.

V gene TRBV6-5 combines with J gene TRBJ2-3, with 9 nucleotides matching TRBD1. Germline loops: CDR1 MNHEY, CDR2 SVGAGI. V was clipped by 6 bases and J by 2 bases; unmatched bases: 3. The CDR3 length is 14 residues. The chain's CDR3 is CASSRDRVTDTQYF. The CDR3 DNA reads TGTGCCAGCAGCCGGGACAGGGTCACAGATACGCAGTATTTT.

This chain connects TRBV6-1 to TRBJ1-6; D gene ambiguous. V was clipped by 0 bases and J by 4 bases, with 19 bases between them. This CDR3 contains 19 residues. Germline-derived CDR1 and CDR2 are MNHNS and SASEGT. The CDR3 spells CASSEANYIGIVYNSPLHF. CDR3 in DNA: TGTGCCAGCAGTGAAGCAAATTATATCGGGATCGTATATAATTCACCCCTCCACTTT.

The CDR3 nucleotides read TGTGCCAGCAGCGTAACCGGGACAGGGGACTACGAGCAGTACTTC. Residues: CASSVTGTGDYEQYF. The rearrangement links TRBV9 to TRBJ2-7; 10 bases align to TRBD1. The CDR3 length is 15 residues. The J segment lost 3 bases and the V segment lost 1 base, leaving 4 bases of the junction unmatched. Germline V gives CDR1 SGDLS, CDR2 YYNGEE.

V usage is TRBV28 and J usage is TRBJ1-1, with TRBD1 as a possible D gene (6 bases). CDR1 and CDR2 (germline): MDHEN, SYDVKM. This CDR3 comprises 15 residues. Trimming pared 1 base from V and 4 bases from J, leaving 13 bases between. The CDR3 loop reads CASSLYLLGGTEAFF. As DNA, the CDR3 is TGTGCCAGCAGTTTATACCTGTTAGGGGGCACTGAAGCTTTCTTT.

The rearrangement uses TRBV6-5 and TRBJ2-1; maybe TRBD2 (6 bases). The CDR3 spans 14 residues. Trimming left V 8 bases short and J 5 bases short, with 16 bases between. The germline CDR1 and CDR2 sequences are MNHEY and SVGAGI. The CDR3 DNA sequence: TGTGCCAGCCTCCGGGAGCGGGCCAACAATGAGCAGTTCTTC. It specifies CASLRERANNEQFF.

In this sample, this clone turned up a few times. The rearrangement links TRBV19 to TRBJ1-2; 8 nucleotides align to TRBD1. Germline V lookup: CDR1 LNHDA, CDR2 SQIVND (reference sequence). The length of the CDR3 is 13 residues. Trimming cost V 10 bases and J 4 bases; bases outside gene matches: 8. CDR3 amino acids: CAISDRGGYGYTF. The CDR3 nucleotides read TGTGCCATTTCTGACAGGGGAGGCTATGGCTACACCTTC.

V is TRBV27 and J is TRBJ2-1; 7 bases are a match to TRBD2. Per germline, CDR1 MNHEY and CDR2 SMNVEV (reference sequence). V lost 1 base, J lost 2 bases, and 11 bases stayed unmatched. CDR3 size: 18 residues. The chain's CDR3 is CASSLFTGTAGAYNEQFF. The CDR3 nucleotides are TGTGCCAGCAGTTTATTCACCGGGACCGCGGGGGCCTACAATGAGCAGTTCTTC.